A single sample gave rise to the 30 T cell receptor beta chains below, sequenced in a study of PD-L1 blockade in urothelial cancer (dated by TCRdb to the late 2010s). The time point label of this sample denotes: pretreatment peripheral blood. Library creation used the immunoSEQ multiplex PCR assay. Held by TCRdb, this immuneACCESS table contains in-frame sequences only and omits some clones. Under half of the omission traces to an unresolved V gene where checked; the cause of the rest is unknown. The sample table records fewer than 45,000 clones; around four fifths of these occur just once. The top ten clones comprise under 8% of the sample. Sequences were derived from PBMCs, sampled around atezolizumab (anti-PD-L1) treatment. All receptors come from a man in his sixties with urothelial cancer.

V usage is TRBV7-8 and J usage is TRBJ1-5; 7 nucleotides agree with TRBD1. V trimming: 3 bases; J trimming: 3 bases; junction bases outside the gene matches: 2. CDR1 is SGHVS, CDR2 FQNEAQ, per germline. The CDR3 sequence is 14 residues long. CDR3 sequence: CASSLGQPNQPQHF. The CDR3 bases are TGTGCCAGCAGCTTGGGACAGCCCAATCAGCCCCAGCATTTT.

The chain is built from TRBV28 and TRBJ1-5, with TRBD1 identical over 9 bases. Germline V lookup: CDR1 MDHEN, CDR2 SYDVKM. The J segment lost 6 bases and the V segment lost 3 bases, leaving 3 bases of the junction unmatched. The CDR3 has 14 amino acids. CDR3 region: CASSFYRGPQPQHF. CDR3 sequence (DNA): TGTGCCAGCAGTTTCTACAGGGGGCCTCAGCCCCAGCATTTT.

This rearrangement joins TRBV7-8 to TRBJ2-7; D gene ambiguous. Looked up from germline, CDR1 is SGHVS and CDR2 is FQNEAQ. The CDR3 has 16 residues. V was shortened by 3 bases and J by 6 bases, with 21 bases between the two germline ends. The CDR3 loop reads CASSFPTGSARGEQYF. CDR3 coding DNA: TGTGCCAGCAGCTTTCCGACTGGGTCCGCTCGAGGCGAGCAGTACTTC. The entire variable domain, with the rest obtained from reference TRBV7-8 and TRBJ2-7, is as follows: GAGVSQSPRYKVAKRGQDVALRCDPISGHVSLFWYQQALGQGPEFLTYFQNEAQLDKSGLPSDRFFAERPEGSVSTLKIQRTQQEDSAVYLCASSFPTGSARGEQYFGPGTRLTVT.

The chain employs TRBV19 and TRBJ1-5, with TRBD1 identical over 10 bases. Germline assignment: CDR1 LNHDA and CDR2 SQIVND (reference sequence). The CDR3 length is 15 residues. The V segment lost 4 bases and the J segment 3 bases; nucleotides outside the gene matches: 3. In DNA form, the CDR3 reads TGTGCCAGTAGTACGGGACAGGGGTTCAATCAGCCCCAGCATTTT. As protein: CASSTGQGFNQPQHF. The variable domain in full, completed from reference TRBV19 and TRBJ1-5, reads DGGITQSPKYLFRKEGQNVTLSCEQNLNHDAMYWYRQDPGQGLRLIYYSQIVNDFQKGDIAEGYSVSREKKESFPLTVTSAQKNPTAFYLCASSTGQGFNQPQHFGDGTRLSIL.

The chain uses TRBV10-3 and TRBJ1-3; D ambiguous. Germline CDR1 is ENHRY and CDR2 is SYGVKD. V lost 6 bases and J lost 0, with 9 bases in between. This CDR3 contains 14 residues. CDR3 DNA: TGTGCCATCAGGGGAGGTAACTCTGGAAACACCATATATTTT. Protein sequence: CAIRGGNSGNTIYF.

CDR3 sequence (DNA): TGCGCCAGCAGCCCTGGGGTCGGGGATGGCTACACCTTC. Translating gives CASSPGVGDGYTF. The chain has TRBV5-1 and TRBJ1-2, with D unclear. The CDR3 spans 13 residues. Germline lookup yields CDR1 SGHRS and CDR2 YFSETQ. Trimming pared 4 bases from V and 6 bases from J, leaving 13 bases between.

The V call is TRBV2, the J call TRBJ1-6, with unresolved D. The V gene's germline CDR1 is SNHLY and CDR2 FYNNEI. This CDR3 contains 13 residues. The V end lost 2 bases, the J end lost 5 bases, and 4 bases lay between the germline ends. CDR3 sequence reads: CASSEYDNSPLHF. Written as DNA, the CDR3 is TGTGCCAGCAGTGAATATGATAATTCACCCCTCCACTTT.

This clone was seen more than once but under ten times. This sequence joins TRBV7-7 and TRBJ2-5; the match to TRBD1 covers 11 bases. The CDR3 is 16 amino acids. In germline, CDR1 is SSHAT, CDR2 FNYEAQ (reference sequence). Trimming at V came to 5 bases and at J to 4 bases, leaving 9 bases not matched to a gene. In DNA form, the CDR3 reads TGTGCCAGCAGCCCGCGGACAGGGGGCGCGGGAGAGACCCAGTACTTC. This codes for CASSPRTGGAGETQYF.

The chain couples TRBV5-1 to TRBJ1-2; 8 bases align to TRBD1. CDR1 and CDR2 from the germline V gene are SGHRS and YFSETQ. The V and J ends lost 4 bases and 7 bases, in that order; junction bases with no gene match: 6. The CDR3 sequence is 13 residues long. For the CDR3, the DNA is TGCGCCAGCAGCGATGGGACAGGAACTGGCTACACCTTC. This sequence encodes CASSDGTGTGYTF.

This chain connects TRBV18 to TRBJ2-7, with TRBD2 matching over 7 bases. J gave up 3 bases and V 3 bases, and 8 bases lay outside the gene matches. The CDR3 loop spans 15 amino acids. Per germline, CDR1 KGHSH and CDR2 LQKENI. This CDR3 is CASSPRASGYYEQYF. The DNA for the CDR3 is TGTGCCAGCTCACCCCGGGCTAGCGGTTACTACGAGCAGTACTTC.

The chain links TRBV4-1 to TRBJ1-2; D is undetermined. Trimming pared 4 bases from V and 0 bases from J, leaving 21 bases between. This CDR3 region has 18 residues. Germline loops: CDR1 MGHRA, CDR2 YSYEKL. The CDR3 reads CASSPPTFAFTANYGYTF. The CDR3 DNA follows: TGCGCCAGCAGCCCACCAACCTTCGCGTTCACCGCTAACTATGGCTACACCTTC.

V usage is TRBV6-6 and J usage is TRBJ2-2; 10 positions match TRBD1. The V segment lost 2 bases and the J segment 4 bases; nucleotides outside the gene matches: 1. This CDR3 region has 15 residues. The germline V gene encodes CDR1 MNHNY and CDR2 SVGAGI (reference sequence). This chain's CDR3 is CASSYGQGGTGELFF. The CDR3 DNA reads TGTGCCAGCAGTTACGGACAGGGGGGCACCGGGGAGCTGTTTTTT.

The chain links TRBV7-2 to TRBJ1-1; D is uncertain. The CDR3 has 15 residues. Trimming took off 5 bases at V and 5 bases at J, with 18 bases between the two ends. In germline, CDR1 is SGHTA, CDR2 FQGNSA. This CDR3 is CASSRGRELGTEAFF. CDR3 nucleotide sequence: TGTGCCAGCAGCCGCGGACGGGAGCTCGGGACTGAAGCTTTCTTT.

The J gene is TRBJ2-3, the V gene TRBV19, with TRBD2 matching 10 bases. Looked up from germline, CDR1 is LNHDA and CDR2 is SQIVND (reference sequence). This CDR3 region has 16 residues. Trimming removed 4 bases from V and 5 bases from J; junction bases left unmatched: 9. Written as DNA, the CDR3 is TGTGCCAGTAGTACCCGGACTAGCGGCGGTGAAGATACGCAGTATTTT. It specifies CASSTRTSGGEDTQYF.

V and J are TRBV30 and TRBJ1-2; no clear D. Trimming removed 3 bases from V and 6 bases from J, with 8 bases in between. Germline V gene data show CDR1 as GTSNPN and CDR2 as SVGIG (reference sequence). This CDR3 has 11 residues. In DNA, the CDR3 is TGTGCCTGGAGAGCCGAGGATGGCTACACCTTC. Protein sequence: CAWRAEDGYTF.

This chain links TRBV18 with TRBJ2-5, with a weak D call TRBD1 (6 bases). Trimming left V 0 bases short and J 5 bases short, with 22 bases between. This CDR3 has 18 amino acids. CDR1 is KGHSH, CDR2 LQKENI, per germline. The CDR3 DNA sequence: TGTGCCAGCTCACCACCGTGGCAGGGACAACTTATAGGGGAGACCCAGTACTTC. Protein product: CASSPPWQGQLIGETQYF. The full variable domain, its missing parts supplied by reference TRBV18 and TRBJ2-5, is NAGVMQNPRHLVRRRGQEARLRCSPMKGHSHVYWYRQLPEEGLKFMVYLQKENIIDESGMPKERFSAEFPKEGPSILRIQQVVRGDSAAYFCASSPPWQGQLIGETQYFGPGTRLLVL.

This clone was seen only a few times. The CDR3 DNA is TGTGCCAGCAGCTTGGGGGGACAGATCTCTGGAAACACCATATATTTT. Translating gives CASSLGGQISGNTIYF. The rearrangement joins TRBV5-4 to TRBJ1-3; 7 bases fit TRBD1. Per germline, CDR1 SGHNT and CDR2 YYREEE (reference sequence). The CDR3 has 16 residues. The V segment lost 0 bases and the J segment 0 bases; nucleotides outside the gene matches: 3.

The J gene is TRBJ1-1, the V gene TRBV7-9, with TRBD1 matching over 9 bases. Germline values: CDR1 SEHNR, CDR2 FQNEAQ (reference sequence). V lost 4 bases to trimming and J lost 5 bases; unmatched junction nucleotides: 11. CDR3 length: 16 residues. DNA of the CDR3: TGTGCCAGCAGCTCCAATTTGGACAGGGGAAGGACTGAAGCTTTCTTT. Translation gives CASSSNLDRGRTEAFF.

This chain links TRBV28 with TRBJ1-2; 10 bases agree with TRBD1. Looked up from germline, CDR1 is MDHEN and CDR2 is SYDVKM. This CDR3 contains 13 residues. The V and J ends lost 9 bases and 7 bases, in that order; junction bases with no gene match: 8. CDR3 protein: CASETGQGRGYTF. DNA for the CDR3: TGTGCCAGTGAAACGGGACAGGGGCGTGGCTACACCTTC.

The chain links TRBV14 to TRBJ1-1; TRBD1 matches at 7 bases. V dropped 1 base and J dropped 6; count of bases not matched to a gene: 8. CDR1 and CDR2 from the germline V gene are SGHDN and FVKESK. The CDR3 extends over 15 amino acids. The CDR3 sequence: CASSQAAGQGAEAFF. Here the CDR3 DNA reads TGTGCCAGCAGCCAAGCCGCGGGGCAGGGGGCTGAAGCTTTCTTT.

The rearrangement links TRBV28 to TRBJ2-3, with 9 bases aligning to TRBD2. Germline values: CDR1 MDHEN, CDR2 SYDVKM. This CDR3 contains 17 residues. Germline trimming cut 4 bases from V and 3 bases from J; bases unmatched to any gene: 11. CDR3 residues: CASSSRGGGAGTDTQYF. The CDR3 bases are TGTGCCAGCAGTTCCCGCGGCGGGGGGGCCGGTACAGATACGCAGTATTTT.

The chain employs TRBV4-1 and TRBJ2-7; 7 bases map to TRBD1. Germline V lookup: CDR1 MGHRA, CDR2 YSYEKL. V lost 4 bases, J lost 3 bases, and 9 bases stayed unmatched. This CDR3 contains 15 residues. The CDR3 is CASSLNRGDFYEQYF. CDR3 nucleotides: TGCGCCAGCAGCCTCAACAGGGGAGATTTCTACGAGCAGTACTTC.

The chain is built from TRBV5-5 and TRBJ1-2; 7 bases line up with TRBD1. Germline V gene lookup returns CDR1 SGHKS and CDR2 YYEKEE (reference sequence). The CDR3 consists of 16 residues. V shed 0 bases and J 3 bases; nucleotides not matched to a gene: 8. CDR3 in DNA: TGTGCCAGCAGCTTGGCCGTAGGGGGCTTAGACTATGGCTACACCTTC. Its translation is CASSLAVGGLDYGYTF.

The table lists this clone with a count of one. The chain combines TRBV19 with TRBJ1-5, with D maybe TRBD1 (6 bases). This CDR3 comprises 15 residues. V lost 4 bases and J 1 base, leaving 11 bases between the germline ends. Germline loops: CDR1 LNHDA, CDR2 SQIVND (reference sequence). The CDR3 DNA reads as TGTGCCAGTAGTAGGGCAGGGGCCAGCAATCAGCCCCAGCATTTT. Protein sequence: CASSRAGASNQPQHF.

The V call is TRBV19, the J call TRBJ1-5; a possible D gene is TRBD1 (6 bases). CDR1 and CDR2 (germline): LNHDA, SQIVND (reference sequence). V was cut by 3 bases and J by 0 bases, with 12 bases left in between. The CDR3 is made up of 16 amino acids. The CDR3 DNA is TGTGCCAGTAGTATCGCAACAGGGTATAGCAATCAGCCCCAGCATTTT. Amino acids: CASSIATGYSNQPQHF.

This clone has only a few counts. The chain couples TRBV27 to TRBJ2-1; the match to TRBD2 covers 13 bases. Germline V lookup: CDR1 MNHEY, CDR2 SMNVEV (reference sequence). The CDR3 is 15 residues long. Trimming removed 3 bases from V and 9 bases from J; junction bases left unmatched: 5. For the CDR3, the DNA is TGTGCCAGCAGTTTTGTTACTAGCGGGGGGGGTGAGCAGTTCTTC. The encoded protein is CASSFVTSGGGEQFF.

The chain combines TRBV2 with TRBJ1-5; 8 nucleotides line up with TRBD1. Germline CDR1 and CDR2: SNHLY and FYNNEI. CDR3 length: 15 residues. V dropped 5 bases and J dropped 7; count of bases not matched to a gene: 10. The DNA for the CDR3 is TGTGCCAGCAGTCCAAGGACAGGGACAGGCCAGCCCCAGCATTTT. Translating it yields CASSPRTGTGQPQHF. Looking up the rest from reference TRBV2 and TRBJ1-5 gives the full variable domain: EPEVTQTPSHQVTQMGQEVILRCVPISNHLYFYWYRQILGQKVEFLVSFYNNEISEKSEIFDDQFSVERPDGSNFTLKIRSTKLEDSAMYFCASSPRTGTGQPQHFGDGTRLSIL.

This clone was recorded a few times. This chain joins TRBV9 and TRBJ2-2, with a weak D call TRBD2 (6 bases). Trimming took off 4 bases at V and 0 bases at J, with 16 bases between the two ends. The CDR3 totals 17 residues. CDR1 and CDR2 (germline): SGDLS, YYNGEE. The CDR3 coding sequence is TGTGCCAGCAGCAGACGCGGGACCCTTGCGAACACCGGGGAGCTGTTTTTT. It is translated as CASSRRGTLANTGELFF.

The gene calls are TRBV6-1 and TRBJ2-5; TRBD1 might be the D (6 bases). The germline V gene encodes CDR1 MNHNS and CDR2 SASEGT. Trimming cost V 0 bases and J 2 bases, with 13 bases left between them. This CDR3 region has 16 residues. The CDR3 region has the DNA TGTGCCAGCAGTGAAGCCACCGGGACACTGCAAGAGACCCAGTACTTC. Protein product: CASSEATGTLQETQYF.

This sequence joins TRBV4-1 and TRBJ1-5, with 9 bases aligning to TRBD1. The V gene's germline CDR1 is MGHRA and CDR2 YSYEKL. The CDR3 totals 15 residues. V shed 2 bases and J 2 bases; nucleotides not matched to a gene: 1. The CDR3 DNA reads as TGCGCCAGCAGCCAAAGGACAGGGGGCAATCAGCCCCAGCATTTT. Amino acid sequence: CASSQRTGGNQPQHF.